This T cell receptor beta chain was obtained from a study of PD-L1 blockade in urothelial cancer. Across the study: Beginning around 2014, patients received atezolizumab, given as 1,200 mg intravenously every 3 weeks. Typically, measured as a median, blood samples had 130,000 to 150,000 T cells. Findings and limits, study-wide: It was durable-benefit patients whose tumor-associated blood clones expanded more at 3 weeks.

Method: immunoSEQ multiplex PCR; TCRdb's copy keeps in-frame clones and lacks some. This sample has around 120,000 clones; 75% to 90% occur once, and the top ten carry under 2%. Comment on this clone: Its antigen remains unidentified.

Germline CDR1 is LGHNT and CDR2 is FRNRAP. CDR3 length: 14 amino acids. The time point here: peripheral blood 6 weeks after treatment start. The clonotype was recovered from a man aged 55 to 70 with urothelial cancer. The material was PBMCs, obtained around atezolizumab (anti-PD-L1) treatment. This chain connects TRBV12-5 to TRBJ1-1, with a possible D match to TRBD1 (5 bases). The CDR3 protein is CVSLKDTLNTEAFF. The DNA for the CDR3 is TGTGTTAGCCTCAAGGACACCTTGAACACTGAAGCTTTCTTT.